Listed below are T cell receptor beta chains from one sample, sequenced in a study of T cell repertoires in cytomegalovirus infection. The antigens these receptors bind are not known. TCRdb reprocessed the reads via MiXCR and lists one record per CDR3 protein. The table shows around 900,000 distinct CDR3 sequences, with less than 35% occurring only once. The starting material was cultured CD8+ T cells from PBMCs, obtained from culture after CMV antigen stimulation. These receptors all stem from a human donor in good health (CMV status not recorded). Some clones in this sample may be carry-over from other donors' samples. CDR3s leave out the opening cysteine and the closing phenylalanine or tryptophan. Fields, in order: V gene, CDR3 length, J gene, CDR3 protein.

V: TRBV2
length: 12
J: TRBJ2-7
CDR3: ARAKTRGYDEQY

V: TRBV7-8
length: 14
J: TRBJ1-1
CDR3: ASSLEGGWLNTEAF

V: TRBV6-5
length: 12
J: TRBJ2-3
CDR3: AVGLAGDTDTQY

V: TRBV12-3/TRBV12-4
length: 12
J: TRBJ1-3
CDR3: ASSFQWQSDTIY

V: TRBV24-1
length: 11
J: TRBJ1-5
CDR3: ATSAGGDQPQH

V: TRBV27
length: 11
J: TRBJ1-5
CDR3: ASSPGTHQPQH

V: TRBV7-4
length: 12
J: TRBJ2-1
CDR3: ASSASNSYNEQF

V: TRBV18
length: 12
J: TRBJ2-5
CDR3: ASSPGRAQETQY

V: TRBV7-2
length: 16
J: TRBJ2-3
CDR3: ASSSVGNMELSTDTQY

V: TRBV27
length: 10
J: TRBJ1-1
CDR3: ASSLIGAKAF

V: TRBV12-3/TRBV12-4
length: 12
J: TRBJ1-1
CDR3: ASSFYMGGTEAF

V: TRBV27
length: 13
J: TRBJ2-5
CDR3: ASSLPYRFDETQY

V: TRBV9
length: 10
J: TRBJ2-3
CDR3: ASSRNSDTQY

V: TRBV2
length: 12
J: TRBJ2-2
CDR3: ASSGGTKTGELF

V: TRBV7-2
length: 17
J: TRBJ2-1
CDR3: ASSLDGLAGGPRGNEQF

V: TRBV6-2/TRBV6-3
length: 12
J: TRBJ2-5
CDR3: ASSYERQLETQY

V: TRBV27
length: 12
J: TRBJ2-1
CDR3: ASSLRGLFNEQF

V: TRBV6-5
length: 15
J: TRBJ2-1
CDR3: ASSYSETGVSYNEQF

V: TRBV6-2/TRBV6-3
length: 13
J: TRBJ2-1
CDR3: ASSYGLAAYNEQF

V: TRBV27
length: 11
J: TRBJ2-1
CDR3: ASSFNSLSDQF

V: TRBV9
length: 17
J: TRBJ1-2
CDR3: ASSVGVGRLGGVNYGYT

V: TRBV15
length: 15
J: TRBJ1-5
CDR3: ATSRDRTPGGNQPQH

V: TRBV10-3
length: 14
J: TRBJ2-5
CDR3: AISESKEGTEETQY

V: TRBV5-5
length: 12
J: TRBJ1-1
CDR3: TSSRGQMNTEAF

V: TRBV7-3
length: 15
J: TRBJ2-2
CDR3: ASSLPHDNPNTGELF

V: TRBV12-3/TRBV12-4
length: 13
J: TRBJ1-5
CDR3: ASSFNAGDAQPQH

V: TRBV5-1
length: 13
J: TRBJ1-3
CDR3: ASSPDLSRGNTIY

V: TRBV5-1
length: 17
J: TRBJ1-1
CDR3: ASSLERPRDRERYTEAF

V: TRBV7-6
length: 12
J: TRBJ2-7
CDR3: ASSNTGGSDEQY

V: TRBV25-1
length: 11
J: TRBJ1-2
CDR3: ASSEWANYGYT

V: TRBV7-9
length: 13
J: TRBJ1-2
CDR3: ASSLEAGARDGYT

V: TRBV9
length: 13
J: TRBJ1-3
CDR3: ASSAGGSSGNTIY

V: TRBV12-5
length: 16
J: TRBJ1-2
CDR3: ASGMTPGTGDPVYGYT